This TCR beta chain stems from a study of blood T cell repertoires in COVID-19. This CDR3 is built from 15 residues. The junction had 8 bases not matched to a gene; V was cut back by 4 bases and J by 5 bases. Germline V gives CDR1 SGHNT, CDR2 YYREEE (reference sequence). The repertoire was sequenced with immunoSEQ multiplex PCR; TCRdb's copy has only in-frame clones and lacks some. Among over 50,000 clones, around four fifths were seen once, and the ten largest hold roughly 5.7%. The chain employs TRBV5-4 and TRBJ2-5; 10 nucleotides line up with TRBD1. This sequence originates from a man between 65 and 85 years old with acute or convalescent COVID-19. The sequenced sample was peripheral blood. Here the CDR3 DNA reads TGTGCCAGCAGCCTCGACAGGGGGCGGAAGGAGACCCAGTACTTC. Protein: CASSLDRGRKETQYF.